A selection of T cell receptor beta chains follows, all from one sample in a study of identifying expanded T cells in peripheral blood. Clones were read by immunoSEQ multiplex PCR, and TCRdb kept only the in-frame ones, dropping some. The sample records approximately 120,000 clones, roughly 90% being singletons. The specimen sequenced was blood. The source is a person aged 18 to 75 in good health. Both conserved end residues are trimmed from each CDR3.

V gene	J gene	CDR3 protein
TRBV29-1	TRBJ1-5	SVGSRGQPQH
TRBV30	TRBJ1-3	AWVGPGNTIY
TRBV4-3	TRBJ1-5	ASSQEPVLRGSNQPQH
TRBV6-5	TRBJ2-7	ASRRLLAAYEQY
TRBV5-4	TRBJ2-7	ASSSAYEQY
TRBV15	TRBJ2-6	ATSRGGVVGANVLT
TRBV7-3	TRBJ2-1	ASSSGTGVNEQF
TRBV12-2	TRBJ1-1	ASRVKGFPRDTEAF
TRBV7-9	TRBJ1-5	ASSGGTDNSNQPQH
TRBV6-4	TRBJ2-7	ASSEGIHSGRAFEQY
TRBV2	TRBJ2-7	ASSWGGSREQY
TRBV27	TRBJ2-2	ASHMRTGGNRGELF
TRBV10-3	TRBJ2-1	AISARPGESRNEQF
TRBV27	TRBJ1-4	ASSFLQPATNEKLF
TRBV5-5	TRBJ2-1	ASSPAGAHEQF